Sequencing of this T cell receptor beta chain was carried out in a study of PD-L1 blockade in urothelial cancer. Unmatched junction bases numbered 8, after V lost 0 bases and J lost 9 bases. The germline gives CDR1 GTSNPN, CDR2 SVGIG (reference sequence). CDR3 length equals 16 residues. TCRdb's copy holds only in-frame clones and misses some; the assay was immunoSEQ multiplex PCR. The sample shows 55,000 to 85,000 clones, roughly 84% of them seen only once. This clone appeared a single time. Time point in this sample: pretreatment peripheral blood. The study enrolled patients with locally advanced or metastatic urothelial carcinoma. Pretreatment sampling and on-treatment sampling together yielded between 1 and 8 samples for each patient.

The starting material was PBMCs, obtained around atezolizumab (anti-PD-L1) treatment. This chain joins TRBV30 and TRBJ1-6; TRBD1 matches 10 bases. The receptor comes from a woman aged 65 to 85 with urothelial cancer. The CDR3 coding sequence is TGTGCCTGGAGTGTCCTCCGGACAGGGGGGACTTCACCCCTCCACTTT. Translated, it gives CAWSVLRTGGTSPLHF.